This record covers a single T cell receptor beta chain. The data originate from a study of cytomegalovirus exposure and HLA in healthy donors. Primers: 60 Vbeta forward and 13 Jbeta reverse. The data were produced by immunoSEQ multiplex PCR, yet TCRdb's version contains in-frame clones alone and is incomplete. Of 130,000 to 150,000 clones in the sample, over 75% were seen once. This CDR3 has 12 amino acids. Losses at the gene ends were 1 base for V and 13 bases for J; bases not matched to a gene: 7. Germline-derived CDR1 and CDR2 are GTSNPN and SVGIG (reference sequence). The sequence was obtained from a male donor in good health and CMV-seronegative. The V call is TRBV30, the J call TRBJ1-1; TRBD1 aligns across 9 bases. The sample consisted of PBMCs. The CDR3 coding sequence is TGTGCCTGGAGTGAACGGACAGGGGCGCATTTCTTT. This encodes CAWSERTGAHFF.